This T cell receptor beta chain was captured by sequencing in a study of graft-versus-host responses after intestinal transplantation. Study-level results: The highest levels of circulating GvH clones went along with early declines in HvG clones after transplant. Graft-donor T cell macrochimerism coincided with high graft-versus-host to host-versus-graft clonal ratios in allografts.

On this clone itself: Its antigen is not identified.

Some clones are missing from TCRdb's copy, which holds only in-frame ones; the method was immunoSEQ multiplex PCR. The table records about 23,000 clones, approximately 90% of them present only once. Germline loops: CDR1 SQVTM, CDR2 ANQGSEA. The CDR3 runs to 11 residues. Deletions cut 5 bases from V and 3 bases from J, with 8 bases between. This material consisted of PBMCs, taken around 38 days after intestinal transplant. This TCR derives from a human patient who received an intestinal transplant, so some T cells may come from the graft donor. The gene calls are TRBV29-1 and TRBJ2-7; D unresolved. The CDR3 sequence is CSVLILYEQYF. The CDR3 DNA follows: TGCAGCGTTCTGATCCTCTACGAGCAGTACTTC.